This passage covers 32 T cell receptor beta chains from one sample sequenced in a study of T cells in Graves' hyperthyroidism and ophthalmopathy. Template material for amplifying TCR beta CDR3 regions consisted of RNA transcripts. An initial round of RT-PCR targeting the TCR CDR3 relied on the HTBI primer set. In TCRdb, the multiplex PCR reads were re-called with MiXCR into one record per CDR3 protein. The sample includes approximately 370,000 distinct CDR3 sequences, 17% of them seen just once. Sequenced: blood. The receptors originated from a woman aged 25-40 years with Graves' hyperthyroidism that later progressed to Graves' ophthalmopathy.

The rearrangement joins TRBV20-1 to TRBJ2-7, with TRBD1 matching 9 bases. Germline V gene sequence: CDR1 DFQATT, CDR2 SNEGSKA (reference sequence). CDR3 length: 13 amino acids. V shed 8 bases, J shed 1 base, and the junction held 6 bases outside the gene matches. CDR3 residues: CSYPGQGSYEQYF. The DNA of the CDR3 is TGCAGTTACCCGGGACAGGGATCCTACGAGCAGTACTTC.

This clonotype was seen at least ten times. CDR3 DNA sequence: TGTGCCAGCAGCCCCCCTCGGGACACCTCGAGGGAGACCCAGTACTTC. Translating gives CASSPPRDTSRETQYF. The chain uses TRBV7-9 and TRBJ2-5, with D possibly TRBD1 on 6 matching bases. Germline-derived CDR1 and CDR2 are SEHNR and FQNEAQ (reference sequence). This CDR3 contains 16 residues. Trimming removed 5 bases from V and 5 bases from J, with 21 bases in between.

This clonotype was recorded at least ten times. V and J are TRBV5-1 and TRBJ1-1, with 8 bases matching TRBD1. This CDR3 spans 14 amino acids. Germline V gene sequence: CDR1 SGHRS, CDR2 YFSETQ. V shed 3 bases, J shed 6 bases, and the junction held 7 bases outside the gene matches. The CDR3 DNA follows: TGCGCCAGCAGCTCCGGACAGGGTTTGCCTGAAGCTTTCTTT. Its protein is CASSSGQGLPEAFF.

With regard to this clonotype: A much larger clone sits a single nucleotide away, making a read error possible. V usage is TRBV4-2 and J usage is TRBJ1-2; D gene unclear. Germline V gene sequence: CDR1 LGHNA, CDR2 YNFKEQ. V was cut by 0 bases and J by 4 bases, with 3 bases left in between. The CDR3 consists of 12 residues. The CDR3 region is CASSQDGYGYTF. CDR3 DNA: TGTGCCAGCAGCCAAGACGGCTATGGCTACACCTTC.

V usage is TRBV5-1 and J usage is TRBJ1-1; D is unresolved. Germline V gene sequence: CDR1 SGHRS, CDR2 YFSETQ. The germline V and J ends were trimmed by 0 bases and 0 bases, with 12 bases remaining between them. The CDR3 has 16 amino acids. The CDR3 DNA reads as TGCGCCAGCAGCTTGGGGGTTGGCCAGCTGAACACTGAAGCTTTCTTT. Residues: CASSLGVGQLNTEAFF. Combining the CDR3 with reference TRBV5-1 and TRBJ1-1 gives the whole variable domain KAGVTQTPRYLIKTRGQQVTLSCSPISGHRSVSWYQQTPGQGLQFLFEYFSETQRNKGNFPGRFSGRQFSNSRSEMNVSTLELGDSALYLCASSLGVGQLNTEAFFGQGTRLTVV.

This clonotype occurred many times. This chain joins TRBV2 and TRBJ1-2; maybe TRBD1 (6 bases). The germline V and J ends were trimmed by 5 bases and 2 bases, with 9 bases remaining between them. The CDR3 consists of 13 residues. Germline V gives CDR1 SNHLY, CDR2 FYNNEI. The CDR3 sequence is CASSRDRNYGYTF. The CDR3 region has the DNA TGTGCCAGCAGTCGCGACAGGAACTATGGCTACACCTTC.

In its sample, this clonotype was seen many times. The rearrangement uses TRBV9 and TRBJ2-5; TRBD2 aligns across 10 bases. CDR3 size: 16 residues. CDR1 and CDR2 from the germline V gene are SGDLS and YYNGEE. With 0 bases clipped from V and 2 bases from J, the junction kept 4 bases outside the gene matches. The CDR3 loop is CASSVGSGRRQETQYF. CDR3 nucleotide sequence: TGTGCCAGCAGCGTAGGTAGCGGGAGGCGACAAGAGACCCAGTACTTC.

This clonotype was found many times. V gene TRBV27 combines with J gene TRBJ2-6; 7 bases are shared with TRBD2. The CDR3 is 18 amino acids. The trim removed 7 bases at V and 4 bases at J, leaving 16 bases unmatched. Germline V CDR1 and CDR2: MNHEY, SMNVEV (reference sequence). The DNA for the CDR3 is TGTGCCAGCACCGCACTAGCGACGACAACCGGGGGGGCCAACGTCCTGACTTTC. The encoded protein is CASTALATTTGGANVLTF.

This clonotype came up many times. The V and J genes are TRBV2 and TRBJ1-4, with 8 bases fitting TRBD1. V gave up 8 bases and J gave up 1 base; unmatched junction bases: 3. This CDR3 is built from 14 residues. The germline V gene has CDR1 SNHLY and CDR2 FYNNEI. DNA of the CDR3: TGTGCCAGCCAAGACAGGGGAACTAATGAAAAACTGTTTTTT. Amino acid sequence: CASQDRGTNEKLFF.

Concerning this clonotype: A clone one base away is much larger, so this may be a read error. The chain carries TRBV7-8 and TRBJ1-5, with a weak D call TRBD1 (5 bases). Deletions cut 2 bases from V and 10 bases from J, with 15 bases between. Germline V gene sequence: CDR1 SGHVS, CDR2 FQNEAQ. The CDR3 contains 14 residues. The CDR3 DNA follows: TGTGCCAGCAGCTTAAGGGCAGGGCGTCATCCCCAGCATTTT. This gives the protein CASSLRAGRHPQHF.

This clonotype has only a few counts. The rearrangement uses TRBV5-1 and TRBJ2-1, with 12 bases fitting TRBD2. The CDR3 contains 14 residues. Germline V CDR1 and CDR2: SGHRS, YFSETQ. The V segment lost 3 bases and the J segment 7 bases; nucleotides outside the gene matches: 2. In nucleotides, the CDR3 is TGCGCCAGCAGCTCGACTAGCGGGAGTAATGAGCAGTTCTTC. Encoded protein: CASSSTSGSNEQFF.

The gene calls are TRBV6-2 or TRBV6-3 and TRBJ1-1; 8 nucleotides match TRBD1. The CDR3 covers 14 residues. Trimming took 0 bases from V and 5 from J; bases not matched to a gene: 2. CDR1 is MNHEY, CDR2 SVGEGT, per germline. CDR3 bases: TGTGCCAGCAGTTACTCGCAGGGGGCGACTGAAGCTTTCTTT. It yields the protein CASSYSQGATEAFF.

Many counts were recorded for this clonotype. V gene TRBV19 combines with J gene TRBJ1-5; no definite D call. The CDR3 contains 19 residues. Trimming took 5 bases from V and 1 from J, leaving 24 bases between them. Germline V CDR1 and CDR2: LNHDA, SQIVND (reference sequence). The CDR3 DNA sequence: TGTGCCAGTAGTCCCCGCGCAGGTGGAACCCCTTCAAGCAATCAGCCCCAGCATTTT. This translates into CASSPRAGGTPSSNQPQHF.

This chain uses TRBV19 with TRBJ2-1; 8 positions match TRBD2. The CDR3 is 14 residues long. V shed 2 bases and J 4 bases; nucleotides not matched to a gene: 1. CDR1 LNHDA and CDR2 SQIVND come from the germline V gene (reference sequence). CDR3 region: CASSITSGYNEQFF. CDR3 DNA: TGTGCCAGTAGTATAACTAGCGGTTACAATGAGCAGTTCTTC.

Worth noting for this clonotype: One junction end disagrees with the germline gene, perhaps due to a read error. The genes are TRBV11-2 and TRBJ2-7; maybe TRBD1 (5 bases). CDR1 and CDR2 from the germline V gene are SGHAT and FQNNGV. The CDR3 runs to 14 residues. The CDR3 nucleotides are TGTGCCAGCAGCATAGACAGCGTCTCCTACGAGCAGTACTTC. It codes for CASSIDSVSYEQYF.

About this clonotype: A read error is possible here, since a much larger clone lies one base away. The V gene is TRBV30, the J gene TRBJ1-2; D uncertain. CDR1 and CDR2 from the germline V gene are GTSNPN and SVGIG (reference sequence). There are 11 residues in the CDR3. CDR3 DNA sequence: TGTGCCTGGGATACTAACTATGGCTGCACCTTC. Translation gives CAWDTNYGCTF.

This clonotype was seen ten or more times. V usage is TRBV2 and J usage is TRBJ2-1; 7 nucleotides align to TRBD2. Germline V gene lookup returns CDR1 SNHLY and CDR2 FYNNEI. The CDR3 has 20 residues. V shed 6 bases and J 5 bases; nucleotides not matched to a gene: 25. This CDR3 is CASSTYLPEPTSGNDNEQFF. The DNA for the CDR3 is TGTGCCAGCAGCACGTACTTACCTGAACCCACAAGCGGGAACGACAATGAGCAGTTCTTC.

This chain links TRBV11-2 with TRBJ1-1, with D maybe TRBD1 (5 bases). This CDR3 contains 13 residues. Germline V gives CDR1 SGHAT, CDR2 FQNNGV. The germline V and J ends were trimmed by 8 bases and 11 bases, with 21 bases remaining between them. The CDR3 loop is CASEPPGPGFAFF. As DNA, the CDR3 is TGTGCCAGCGAACCTCCGGGACCAGGTTTCGCTTTCTTT.

This clonotype was picked up many times. The rearrangement links TRBV3-1 to TRBJ2-1; D is unclear. The V end was cut by 0 bases, the J end by 5 bases, with 8 bases between. This CDR3 region has 14 residues. Per germline, CDR1 LGHDT and CDR2 YNNKEL (reference sequence). CDR3 nucleotide sequence: TGTGCCAGCAGCCAAGATCCCACCCACAATGAGCAGTTCTTC. Translated: CASSQDPTHNEQFF.

The chain joins TRBV5-1 to TRBJ1-2, with D possibly being TRBD1 (5 bases). Per the germline V gene, CDR1 is SGHRS and CDR2 is YFSETQ. The CDR3 has 13 amino acids. V was pared by 4 bases and J by 8 bases, with 15 bases between. CDR3 region: CASSPGRGEGYTF. The CDR3 region has the DNA TGCGCCAGCAGCCCGGGAAGGGGAGAGGGCTACACCTTC.

This chain joins TRBV20-1 and TRBJ1-6, with TRBD1 identical over 9 bases. Germline CDR1 and CDR2: DFQATT and SNEGSKA (reference sequence). The J segment lost 3 bases and the V segment lost 1 base, leaving 4 bases of the junction unmatched. The CDR3 has 16 residues. The CDR3 nucleotides read TGCAGTGCTAGAGGCCCGGGACAGGGCTATAATTCACCCCTCCACTTT. It specifies CSARGPGQGYNSPLHF.

This clonotype was counted at least ten times. This chain links TRBV7-9 with TRBJ1-2; TRBD1 matches 8 bases. The J segment lost 4 bases and the V segment lost 4 bases, leaving 8 bases of the junction unmatched. This CDR3 has 15 amino acids. The germline gives CDR1 SEHNR, CDR2 FQNEAQ (reference sequence). The CDR3 DNA reads TGTGCCAGCAGCTCTCACGGACAGGGAGGCTATGGCTACACCTTC. It translates to CASSSHGQGGYGYTF.

This clonotype has at least ten counts. This chain uses TRBV6-5 with TRBJ2-3, with 7 nucleotides matching TRBD1. The trim removed 0 bases at V and 5 bases at J, leaving 8 bases unmatched. The germline V gene has CDR1 MNHEY and CDR2 SVGAGI. The CDR3 is 16 residues long. CDR3 region: CASSYSSTGEVDTQYF. In nucleotides, the CDR3 is TGTGCCAGCAGTTACTCTTCCACAGGGGAAGTAGATACGCAGTATTTT.

This clonotype was counted a few times. Since a much larger clone is just one base distant, this may be a read error. This chain joins TRBV27 and TRBJ2-5, with D perhaps matching TRBD2 (5 bases). The ends were cut back, 6 bases at V and 4 bases at J, with 9 bases in the middle. In germline, CDR1 is MNHEY, CDR2 SMNVEV (reference sequence). The CDR3 contains 12 residues. The DNA for the CDR3 is TGTGCCAGCAGGGGAGAAAGAGAGACCCAGTACTTC. The encoded protein is CASRGERETQYF.

This clonotype was observed many times. This chain uses TRBV20-1 with TRBJ2-3; D ambiguous. Trimming shortened V by 3 bases and J by 1 base, and 11 bases separated the two germline ends. The germline V gene encodes CDR1 DFQATT and CDR2 SNEGSKA (reference sequence). The CDR3 length is 14 residues. The CDR3 loop reads CSARARRGTDTQYF. CDR3 DNA sequence: TGCAGTGCTAGGGCGAGACGCGGCACAGATACGCAGTATTTT.

This clonotype occurred a few times. DNA for the CDR3: TGCGCCAGCAGCTTGGGGGATGACAGGGTTGGAGTCTATGGCTACACCTTC. Amino acids: CASSLGDDRVGVYGYTF. This sequence joins TRBV5-1 and TRBJ1-2, with TRBD1 identical over 7 bases. This CDR3 has 17 residues. V shed 0 bases, J shed 4 bases, and the junction held 12 bases outside the gene matches. Germline values: CDR1 SGHRS, CDR2 YFSETQ. The full variable domain, completed using reference TRBV5-1 and TRBJ1-2, is KAGVTQTPRYLIKTRGQQVTLSCSPISGHRSVSWYQQTPGQGLQFLFEYFSETQRNKGNFPGRFSGRQFSNSRSEMNVSTLELGDSALYLCASSLGDDRVGVYGYTFGSGTRLTVV.

This chain's CDR3 is CSARVARLLDNEQFF. The CDR3 nucleotides are TGCAGTGCTAGAGTAGCTCGACTCCTTGACAATGAGCAGTTCTTC. This sequence joins TRBV20-1 and TRBJ2-1; D gene uncertain. The CDR3 runs to 15 residues. V was cut by 1 base and J by 5 bases, with 15 bases left in between. Germline CDR1 is DFQATT and CDR2 is SNEGSKA (reference sequence).

This clonotype was counted between two and nine times. The chain links TRBV19 to TRBJ2-7, with D perhaps assigned TRBD1 or TRBD2 (5 bases each). The germline V gene has CDR1 LNHDA and CDR2 SQIVND (reference sequence). V shed 2 bases and J shed 2 bases, with 16 bases lying between them. The CDR3 has 16 residues. The CDR3 here is CASSIKGDGDTYEQYF. The CDR3 nucleotides read TGTGCCAGTAGTATAAAAGGGGACGGAGACACCTACGAGCAGTACTTC.

The genes are TRBV6-2 or TRBV6-3 and TRBJ1-2; tentative D call: TRBD1 (5 bases). V lost 4 bases and J lost 4, with 13 bases in between. The CDR3 sequence is 14 residues long. Per the germline V gene, CDR1 is MNHEY and CDR2 is SVGEGT. The CDR3 region is CASSSRGRAYGYTF. The CDR3 DNA sequence: TGTGCCAGCAGTTCCCGGGGACGGGCCTATGGCTACACCTTC.

Regarding this clonotype: It may be a read error: a sequence one base away is much more abundant. The genes are TRBV4-1 and TRBJ2-5; D is unresolved. This CDR3 has 15 residues. The germline gives CDR1 MGHRA, CDR2 YSYEKL. In nucleotides, the CDR3 is TGCGCCAGCAGCCAAGAGGTATCCGATCAAGAGACCCAGTGCTTC. Its protein product is CASSQEVSDQETQCF.

This clonotype came up many times. V and J are TRBV6-1 and TRBJ1-1; possibly TRBD1 for D (6 bases). The germline gives CDR1 MNHNS, CDR2 SASEGT. V lost 8 bases, J lost 0 bases, and 25 bases lay in between. The length of the CDR3 is 18 residues. The CDR3, as DNA: TGTGCCAGCCCCAAACCCCTCGGGGGCGCGTTTGTGAACACTGAAGCTTTCTTT. Translating it yields CASPKPLGGAFVNTEAFF.

In its sample, this clonotype was seen many times. The chain links TRBV11-2 to TRBJ2-2, with D possibly being TRBD1 or TRBD2 (5 bases each). The CDR3 loop spans 18 amino acids. Germline values: CDR1 SGHAT, CDR2 FQNNGV. The V end lost 2 bases, the J end lost 10 bases, and 26 bases lay between the germline ends. Here the CDR3 DNA reads TGTGCCAGCAGCTTACCGAATTTATGGACACGAGGGAACGAGGAGCTGTTTTTT. Amino acid sequence: CASSLPNLWTRGNEELFF.